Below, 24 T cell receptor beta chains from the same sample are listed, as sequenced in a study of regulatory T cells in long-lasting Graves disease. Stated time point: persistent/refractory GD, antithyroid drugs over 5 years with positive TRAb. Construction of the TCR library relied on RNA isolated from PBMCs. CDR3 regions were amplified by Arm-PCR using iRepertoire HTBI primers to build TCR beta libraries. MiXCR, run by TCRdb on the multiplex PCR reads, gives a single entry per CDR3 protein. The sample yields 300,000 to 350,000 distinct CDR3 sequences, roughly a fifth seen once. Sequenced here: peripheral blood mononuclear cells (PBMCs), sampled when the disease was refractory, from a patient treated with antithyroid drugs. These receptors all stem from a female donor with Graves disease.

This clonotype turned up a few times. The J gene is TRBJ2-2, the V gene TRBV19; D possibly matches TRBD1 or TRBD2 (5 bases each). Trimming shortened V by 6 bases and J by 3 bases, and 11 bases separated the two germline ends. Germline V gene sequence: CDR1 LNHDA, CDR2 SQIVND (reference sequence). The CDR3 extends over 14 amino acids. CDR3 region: CASRAGTYTGELFF. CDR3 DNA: TGTGCCAGTAGGGCCGGGACCTACACCGGGGAGCTGTTTTTT.

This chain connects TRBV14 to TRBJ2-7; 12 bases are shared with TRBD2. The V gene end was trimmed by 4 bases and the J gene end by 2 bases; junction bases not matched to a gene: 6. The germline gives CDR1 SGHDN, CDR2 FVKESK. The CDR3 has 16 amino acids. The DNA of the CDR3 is TGTGCCAGCAGCCCGCTAGCGGGAGGGCCGACCTACGAGCAGTACTTC. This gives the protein CASSPLAGGPTYEQYF.

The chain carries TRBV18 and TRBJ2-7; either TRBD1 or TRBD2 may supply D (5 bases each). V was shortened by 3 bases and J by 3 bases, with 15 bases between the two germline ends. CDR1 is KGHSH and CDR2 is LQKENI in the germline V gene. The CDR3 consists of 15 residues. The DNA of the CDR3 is TGTGCCAGCTCACCTGGGGGTAGGGCAGTCTACGAGCAGTACTTC. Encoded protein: CASSPGGRAVYEQYF.

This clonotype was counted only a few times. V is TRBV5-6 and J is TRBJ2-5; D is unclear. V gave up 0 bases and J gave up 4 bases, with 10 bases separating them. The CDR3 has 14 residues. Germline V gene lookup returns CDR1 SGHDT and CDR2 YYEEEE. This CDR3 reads CASSLVGLRETQYF. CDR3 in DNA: TGTGCCAGCAGCTTGGTGGGGTTGAGAGAGACCCAGTACTTC.

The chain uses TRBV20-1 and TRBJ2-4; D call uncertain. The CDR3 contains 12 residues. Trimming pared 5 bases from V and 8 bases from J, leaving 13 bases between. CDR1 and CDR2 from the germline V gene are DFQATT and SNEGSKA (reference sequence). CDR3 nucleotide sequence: TGCAGTGCTTGTCGGAATGGCGACATTCAGTACTTC. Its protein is CSACRNGDIQYF.

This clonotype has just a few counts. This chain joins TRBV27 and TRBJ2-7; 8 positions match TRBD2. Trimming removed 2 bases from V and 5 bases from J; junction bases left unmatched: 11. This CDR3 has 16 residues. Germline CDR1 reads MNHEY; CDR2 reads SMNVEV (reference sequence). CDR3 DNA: TGTGCCAGCAGTTTACGGGCTAGCGGGCTACAGGACGAGCAGTACTTC. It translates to CASSLRASGLQDEQYF.

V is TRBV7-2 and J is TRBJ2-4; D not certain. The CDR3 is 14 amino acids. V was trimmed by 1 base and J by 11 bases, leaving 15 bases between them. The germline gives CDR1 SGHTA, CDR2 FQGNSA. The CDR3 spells CASSLVSQENVQYF. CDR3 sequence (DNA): TGTGCCAGCAGCTTAGTCAGTCAGGAGAATGTTCAGTACTTC.

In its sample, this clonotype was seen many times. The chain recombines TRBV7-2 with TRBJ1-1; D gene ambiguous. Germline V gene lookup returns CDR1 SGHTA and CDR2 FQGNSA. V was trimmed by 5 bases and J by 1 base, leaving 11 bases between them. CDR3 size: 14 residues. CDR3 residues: CASSRPGTNTEAFF. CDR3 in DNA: TGTGCCAGCAGCCGCCCCGGAACGAACACTGAAGCTTTCTTT. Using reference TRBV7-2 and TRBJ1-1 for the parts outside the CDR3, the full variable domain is GAGVSQSPSNKVTEKGKDVELRCDPISGHTALYWYRQSLGQGLEFLIYFQGNSAPDKSGLPSDRFSAERTGGSVSTLTIQRTQQEDSAVYLCASSRPGTNTEAFFGQGTRLTVV.

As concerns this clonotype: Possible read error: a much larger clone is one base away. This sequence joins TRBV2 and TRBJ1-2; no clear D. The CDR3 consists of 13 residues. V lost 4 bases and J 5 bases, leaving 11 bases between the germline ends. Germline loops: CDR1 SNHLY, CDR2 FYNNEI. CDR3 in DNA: TGTGCCAGCAGTGGAGCAGGTAGTTATGGCTACACCTTC. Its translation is CASSGAGSYGYTF.

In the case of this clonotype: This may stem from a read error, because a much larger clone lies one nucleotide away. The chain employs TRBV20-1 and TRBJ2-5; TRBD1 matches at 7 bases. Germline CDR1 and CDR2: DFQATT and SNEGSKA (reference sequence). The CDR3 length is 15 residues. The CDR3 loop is CSAPAAGTARETRYF. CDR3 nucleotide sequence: TGCAGTGCTCCTGCCGCAGGGACAGCAAGGGAGACCCGGTACTTC.

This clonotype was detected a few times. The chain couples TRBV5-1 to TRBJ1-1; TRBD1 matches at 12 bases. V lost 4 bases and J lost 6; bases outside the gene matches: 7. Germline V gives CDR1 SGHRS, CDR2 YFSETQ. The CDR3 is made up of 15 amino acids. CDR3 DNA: TGCGCCAGCAGCGGGCAGGGACAGGGGGCAGCTGAAGCTTTCTTT. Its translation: CASSGQGQGAAEAFF. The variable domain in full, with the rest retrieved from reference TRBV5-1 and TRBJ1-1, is KAGVTQTPRYLIKTRGQQVTLSCSPISGHRSVSWYQQTPGQGLQFLFEYFSETQRNKGNFPGRFSGRQFSNSRSEMNVSTLELGDSALYLCASSGQGQGAAEAFFGQGTRLTVV.

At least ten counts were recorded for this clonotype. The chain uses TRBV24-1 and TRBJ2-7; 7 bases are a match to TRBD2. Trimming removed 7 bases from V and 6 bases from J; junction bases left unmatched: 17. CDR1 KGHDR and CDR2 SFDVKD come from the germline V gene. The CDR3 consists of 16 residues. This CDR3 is CATSTSAPSSLREQYF. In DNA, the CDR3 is TGTGCCACCAGCACTAGCGCCCCGAGCTCCCTGCGCGAGCAGTACTTC.

The CDR3 protein is CAWSAQQGQPQHF. DNA for the CDR3: TGTGCCTGGAGTGCCCAACAGGGACAGCCCCAGCATTTT. The genes are TRBV30 and TRBJ1-5; perhaps TRBD1 as D (6 bases). CDR3 length: 13 residues. The V end lost 1 base, the J end lost 7 bases, and 11 bases lay between the germline ends. CDR1 and CDR2 (germline): GTSNPN, SVGIG (reference sequence).

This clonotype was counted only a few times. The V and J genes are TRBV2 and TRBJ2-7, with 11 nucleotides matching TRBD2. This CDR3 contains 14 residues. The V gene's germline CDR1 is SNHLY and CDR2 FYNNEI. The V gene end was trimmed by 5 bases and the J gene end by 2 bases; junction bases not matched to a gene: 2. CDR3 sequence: CASSLTSGTYEQYF. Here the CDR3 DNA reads TGTGCCAGCAGTCTGACTAGCGGGACCTACGAGCAGTACTTC.

The DNA of the CDR3 is TGCGCCAGCAGTGCAGCCCGGATGCCCGTGGTGGGATATAGCAATCAGCCCCAGCATTTT. Amino acid sequence: CASSAARMPVVGYSNQPQHF. The chain employs TRBV10-1 and TRBJ1-5; D unclear. Germline assignment: CDR1 WNHNN and CDR2 SYGVQD (reference sequence). The CDR3 loop spans 20 amino acids. V lost 4 bases to trimming and J lost 0 bases, with 25 bases between them.

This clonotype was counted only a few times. CDR3 loop: CASSQPGQGPKNIQYF. In DNA form, the CDR3 reads TGTGCCAGCAGCCAGCCGGGACAGGGCCCCAAAAACATTCAGTACTTC. The chain links TRBV3-1 to TRBJ2-4; TRBD1 matches 9 bases. Looked up from germline, CDR1 is LGHDT and CDR2 is YNNKEL (reference sequence). This CDR3 comprises 16 residues. V shed 3 bases, J shed 2 bases, and the junction held 5 bases outside the gene matches. Variable domain in full (rest from reference TRBV3-1 and TRBJ2-4): DTAVSQTPKYLVTQMGNDKSIKCEQNLGHDTMYWYKQDSKKFLKIMFSYNNKELIINETVPNRFSPKSPDKAHLNLHINSLELGDSAVYFCASSQPGQGPKNIQYFGAGTRLSVL.

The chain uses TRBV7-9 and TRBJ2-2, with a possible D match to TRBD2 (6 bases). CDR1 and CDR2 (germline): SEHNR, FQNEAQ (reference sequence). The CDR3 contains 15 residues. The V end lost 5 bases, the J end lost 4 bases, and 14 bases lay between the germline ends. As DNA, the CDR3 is TGTGCCAGCAGCCCCCGGGAGCGGCTCACCGGGGAGCTGTTTTTT. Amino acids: CASSPRERLTGELFF.

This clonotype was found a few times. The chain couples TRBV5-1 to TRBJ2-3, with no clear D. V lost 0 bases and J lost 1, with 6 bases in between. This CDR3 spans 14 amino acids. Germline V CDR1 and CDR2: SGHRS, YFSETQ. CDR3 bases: TGCGCCAGCAGCTTGGTTGCAGGCACAGATACGCAGTATTTT. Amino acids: CASSLVAGTDTQYF.

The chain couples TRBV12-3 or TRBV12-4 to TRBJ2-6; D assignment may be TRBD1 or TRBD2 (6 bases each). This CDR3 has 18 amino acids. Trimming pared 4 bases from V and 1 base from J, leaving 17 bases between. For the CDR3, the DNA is TGTGCCAGCAGTTCCCTGAGGGGGGCCCAATCTGGGGCCAACGTCCTGACTTTC. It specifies CASSSLRGAQSGANVLTF.

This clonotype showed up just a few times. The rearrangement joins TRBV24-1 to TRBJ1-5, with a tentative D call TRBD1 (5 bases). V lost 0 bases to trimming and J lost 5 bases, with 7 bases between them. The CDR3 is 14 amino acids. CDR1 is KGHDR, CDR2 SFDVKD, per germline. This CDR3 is CATSDLGDHQPQHF. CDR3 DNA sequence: TGTGCCACCAGTGATTTGGGGGACCATCAGCCCCAGCATTTT.

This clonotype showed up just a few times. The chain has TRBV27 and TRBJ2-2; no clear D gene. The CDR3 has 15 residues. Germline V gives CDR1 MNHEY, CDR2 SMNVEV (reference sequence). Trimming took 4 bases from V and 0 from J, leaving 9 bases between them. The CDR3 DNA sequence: TGTGCCAGCAGTTCACTCCCATCGAACACCGGGGAGCTGTTTTTT. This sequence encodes CASSSLPSNTGELFF.

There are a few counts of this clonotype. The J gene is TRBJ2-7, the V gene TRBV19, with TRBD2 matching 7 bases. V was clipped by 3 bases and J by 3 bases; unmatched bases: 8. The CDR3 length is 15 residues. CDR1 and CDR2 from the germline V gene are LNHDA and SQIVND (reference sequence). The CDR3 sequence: CASSISGQVYYEQYF. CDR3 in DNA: TGTGCCAGTAGTATTAGCGGGCAGGTGTACTACGAGCAGTACTTC.

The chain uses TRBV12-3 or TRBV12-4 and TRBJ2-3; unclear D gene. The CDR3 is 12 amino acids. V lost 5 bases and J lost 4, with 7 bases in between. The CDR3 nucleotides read TGTGCCAGCAGTACAGCCCCAGATACGCAGTATTTT. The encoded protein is CASSTAPDTQYF.

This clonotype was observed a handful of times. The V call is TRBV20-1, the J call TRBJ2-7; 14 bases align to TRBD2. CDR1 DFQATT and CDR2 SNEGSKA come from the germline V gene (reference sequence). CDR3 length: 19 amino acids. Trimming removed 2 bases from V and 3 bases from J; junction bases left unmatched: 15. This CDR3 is CSARYFQSGTSGSRYEQYF. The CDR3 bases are TGCAGTGCTAGATACTTCCAATCCGGGACTAGCGGGAGTCGCTACGAGCAGTACTTC.